This entry lists 15 T cell receptor beta chains sequenced from one sample in a study of blood T cell repertoires in COVID-19. Method: immunoSEQ multiplex PCR; TCRdb's copy keeps in-frame clones and lacks some. Among tens of thousands of clones listed, 75% to 90% were seen once. Sequencing input: peripheral blood. Receptors originate from a man aged 80 or over with acute or convalescent COVID-19.

V gene TRBV9 combines with J gene TRBJ2-2; 7 bases are a match to TRBD2. Germline V gene lookup returns CDR1 SGDLS and CDR2 YYNGEE. This CDR3 spans 15 amino acids. Trimming took 0 bases from V and 3 from J; bases not matched to a gene: 2. In DNA form, the CDR3 reads TGTGCCAGCAGCGTAGAACTAGCGTACACCGGGGAGCTGTTTTTT. This sequence encodes CASSVELAYTGELFF. The entire variable domain, with the rest obtained from reference TRBV9 and TRBJ2-2, is as follows: DSGVTQTPKHLITATGQRVTLRCSPRSGDLSVYWYQQSLDQGLQFLIQYYNGEERAKGNILERFSAQQFPDLHSELNLSSLELGDSALYFCASSVELAYTGELFFGEGSRLTVL.

The chain links TRBV7-9 to TRBJ2-5, with 12 nucleotides matching TRBD1. In germline, CDR1 is SEHNR, CDR2 FQNEAQ (reference sequence). The CDR3 totals 15 residues. The J segment lost 3 bases and the V segment lost 5 bases, leaving 4 bases of the junction unmatched. The CDR3 bases are TGTGCCAGCAGCCGGGGACAGGGGGCGGAAGAGACCCAGTACTTC. Protein sequence: CASSRGQGAEETQYF.

The chain links TRBV19 to TRBJ1-1; D is undetermined. This CDR3 is 16 amino acids long. V was clipped by 7 bases and J by 0 bases, with 18 bases between them. Germline V CDR1 and CDR2: LNHDA, SQIVND (reference sequence). CDR3: CASKNPSGRVNTEAFF. Written as DNA, the CDR3 is TGTGCCAGTAAGAATCCTTCGGGAAGGGTGAACACTGAAGCTTTCTTT.

This chain links TRBV28 with TRBJ1-2, with TRBD1 matching 9 bases. CDR1 and CDR2 (germline): MDHEN, SYDVKM. Losses at the gene ends were 7 bases for V and 4 bases for J; bases not matched to a gene: 10. This CDR3 has 15 residues. The DNA of the CDR3 is TGTGCCAGCACCGAACAGGGGGCGGCTTTCTATGGCTACACCTTC. The encoded protein is CASTEQGAAFYGYTF.

The V and J genes are TRBV28 and TRBJ1-5, with D possibly being TRBD1 (5 bases). The CDR3 length is 16 residues. V was shortened by 6 bases and J by 0 bases, with 15 bases between the two germline ends. Per germline, CDR1 MDHEN and CDR2 SYDVKM. The CDR3 DNA reads TGTGCCAGCAGCATGCTTGGGGGGGGTAGCAATCAGCCCCAGCATTTT. Translated: CASSMLGGGSNQPQHF.

The chain joins TRBV15 to TRBJ1-1, with D perhaps matching TRBD1 (5 bases). The CDR3 totals 14 residues. V gave up 3 bases and J gave up 1 base, with 9 bases separating them. Germline CDR1 is LNHNV and CDR2 is YYDKDF (reference sequence). CDR3 nucleotide sequence: TGTGCCACCAGCAGCAGGACACCGAACACTGAAGCTTTCTTT. Protein sequence: CATSSRTPNTEAFF.

This clone was detected a few times. The V and J genes are TRBV19 and TRBJ2-3; no reliable D call. Germline V gives CDR1 LNHDA, CDR2 SQIVND (reference sequence). This CDR3 comprises 13 residues. Trimming cost V 6 bases and J 0 bases, with 7 bases left between them. The CDR3 here is CASRPTSTDTQYF. The DNA for the CDR3 is TGTGCCAGTAGGCCTACCAGCACAGATACGCAGTATTTT.

The genes are TRBV11-3 and TRBJ2-1, with 10 nucleotides matching TRBD2. CDR1 is SGHNT, CDR2 YENEEA, per germline. The CDR3 contains 16 residues. Unmatched junction bases numbered 10, after V lost 3 bases and J lost 8 bases. CDR3 bases: TGTGCCAGCAGCTTTGTAGCGGGAGGCCCGGGGGATGAGCAGTTCTTC. Protein product: CASSFVAGGPGDEQFF.

This sequence joins TRBV27 and TRBJ1-2, with TRBD1 matching over 9 bases. J gave up 4 bases and V 6 bases, and 18 bases lay outside the gene matches. The CDR3 loop spans 18 amino acids. Germline loops: CDR1 MNHEY, CDR2 SMNVEV (reference sequence). CDR3 nucleotides: TGTGCCAGCAGCCATTGGGGACAGGGAGTTCATCCCCTCTATGGCTACACCTTC. It yields the protein CASSHWGQGVHPLYGYTF.

The V call is TRBV7-9, the J call TRBJ2-7, with 8 nucleotides matching TRBD1. CDR1 is SEHNR and CDR2 is FQNEAQ in the germline V gene (reference sequence). After removal of 5 bases from V and 5 bases from J, the junction contained 17 bases not matched to a gene. The CDR3 contains 17 residues. The CDR3: CASSPAVGNRGTHEQYF. Here the CDR3 DNA reads TGTGCCAGCAGCCCGGCCGTGGGGAACAGGGGGACCCACGAGCAGTACTTC.

The chain joins TRBV20-1 to TRBJ2-1; maybe TRBD2 (6 bases). V was trimmed by 3 bases and J by 16 bases, leaving 19 bases between them. This CDR3 has 12 amino acids. Germline-derived CDR1 and CDR2 are DFQATT and SNEGSKA (reference sequence). The CDR3 sequence: CSASSNAVGGFF. CDR3 in DNA: TGCAGTGCTAGTTCCAACGCGGTGGGGGGTTTCTTC.

This sequence joins TRBV19 and TRBJ2-7, with TRBD2 matching 12 bases. Germline lookup yields CDR1 LNHDA and CDR2 SQIVND (reference sequence). Trimming took 3 bases from V and 2 from J; bases not matched to a gene: 11. This CDR3 has 18 residues. CDR3 sequence: CASSIGSGLAGFAYEQYF. The DNA for the CDR3 is TGTGCCAGTAGTATTGGGTCCGGACTAGCGGGATTTGCCTACGAGCAGTACTTC.

This clone was seen a handful of times. The CDR3 nucleotides read TGTGCCAGCAGTTTATCCCGTACAGGGGGCTCCTATGGCTACACCTTC. The encoded protein is CASSLSRTGGSYGYTF. This chain links TRBV27 with TRBJ1-2, with 9 bases that match TRBD1. V shed 0 bases, J shed 4 bases, and the junction held 6 bases outside the gene matches. There are 16 residues in the CDR3. CDR1 is MNHEY and CDR2 is SMNVEV in the germline V gene (reference sequence).

V is TRBV6-5 and J is TRBJ2-5; perhaps TRBD1 as D (5 bases). This CDR3 is built from 14 residues. V was trimmed by 5 bases and J by 4 bases, leaving 14 bases between them. Per the germline V gene, CDR1 is MNHEY and CDR2 is SVGAGI. The CDR3 loop reads CASSPDSGIETQYF. CDR3 nucleotide sequence: TGTGCCAGCAGTCCTGACAGTGGTATAGAGACCCAGTACTTC.

The chain combines TRBV11-2 with TRBJ2-1, with a possible D match to TRBD2 (5 bases). The germline gives CDR1 SGHAT, CDR2 FQNNGV. The CDR3 totals 19 residues. The V end was cut by 5 bases, the J end by 0 bases, with 23 bases between. The CDR3 DNA reads as TGTGCCAGCAGCCGCTCTTTCACACAACTAGTTAACTCCTACAATGAGCAGTTCTTC. Its protein product is CASSRSFTQLVNSYNEQFF.